The source of this TCR beta chain is a study of early T cells in non-severe SARS-CoV-2 infection. TCRdb re-derived calls from the 5' RACE reads in MiXCR, one entry per CDR3 protein. The data contain about 110,000 distinct CDR3 sequences, more than 9.5% of them singletons. In this sample, this clonotype turned up many times. The CDR3 covers 19 residues. V was trimmed by 4 bases and J by 3 bases, leaving 29 bases between them. The germline CDR1 and CDR2 sequences are DFQATT and SNEGSKA (reference sequence). This rearrangement joins TRBV20-1 to TRBJ2-3, with a possible D match to TRBD1 (6 bases). The TCR was taken from an adult who was a healthcare worker with PCR-confirmed SARS-CoV-2 infection or an uninfected control (not recorded which). Sequenced sample: whole blood. DNA of the CDR3: TGCAGTGCTAAAGGCCCGGGACACCTCAACTGGGATTGGACAGATACGCAGTATTTT. Translation: CSAKGPGHLNWDWTDTQYF.